This TCR beta chain is from a study of blood T cell repertoires in COVID-19. Study as a whole: Acute-phase and convalescent COVID-19 samples originated in the United States, Italy and Spain. PBMCs, B-cell-depleted T cells, or T cells were the source of the cDNA or gDNA that made up the material.

Original methodology: Amplifying reference gene primers gave estimates of nucleated cell counts. TCRdb's copy holds only in-frame clones and misses some; the assay was immunoSEQ multiplex PCR. The DNA was the basis for D and trimming; V, J and clone size are from that table. Among 110,000 to 150,000 clones, more than 85% were seen once, and the ten largest hold over 5%. The length of the CDR3 is 15 residues. Trimming removed 5 bases from V and 2 bases from J; junction bases left unmatched: 7. Germline CDR1 is MNHEY and CDR2 is SVGEGT. The receptor comes from a human donor in a cohort sampled during active COVID-19. The gene calls are TRBV6-2 or TRBV6-3 and TRBJ2-7, with TRBD1 matching 9 bases. The sequencing sample was made of peripheral blood. The CDR3 sequence: CASSDWTGVAYEQYF. In DNA, the CDR3 is TGTGCCAGCAGTGACTGGACAGGGGTCGCCTACGAGCAGTACTTC.